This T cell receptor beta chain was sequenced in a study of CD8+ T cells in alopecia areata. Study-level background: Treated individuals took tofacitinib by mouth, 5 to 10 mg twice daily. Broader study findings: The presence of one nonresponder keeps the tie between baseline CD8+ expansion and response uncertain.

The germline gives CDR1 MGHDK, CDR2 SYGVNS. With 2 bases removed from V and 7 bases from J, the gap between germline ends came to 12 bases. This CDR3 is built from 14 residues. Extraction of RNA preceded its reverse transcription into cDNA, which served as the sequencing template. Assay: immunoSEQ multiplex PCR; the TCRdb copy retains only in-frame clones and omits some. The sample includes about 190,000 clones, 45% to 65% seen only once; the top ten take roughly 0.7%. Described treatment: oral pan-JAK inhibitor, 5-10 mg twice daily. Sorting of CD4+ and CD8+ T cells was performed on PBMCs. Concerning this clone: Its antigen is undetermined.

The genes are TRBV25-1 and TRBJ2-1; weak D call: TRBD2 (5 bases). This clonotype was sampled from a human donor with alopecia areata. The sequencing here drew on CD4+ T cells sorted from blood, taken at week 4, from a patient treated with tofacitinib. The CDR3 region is CASSEGLAGNEQFF. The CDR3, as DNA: TGTGCCAGCAGTGAAGGTCTAGCTGGGAATGAGCAGTTCTTC. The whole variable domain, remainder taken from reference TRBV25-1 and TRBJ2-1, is EADIYQTPRYLVIGTGKKITLECSQTMGHDKMYWYQQDPGMELHLIHYSYGVNSTEKGDLSSESTVSRIRTEHFPLTLESARPSHTSQYLCASSEGLAGNEQFFGPGTRLTVL.